The clone carrying this TCR beta chain was seen a few times. Germline V gene lookup returns CDR1 MNHEY and CDR2 SVGAGI. Trimming removed 4 bases at V and 9 bases at J, with 13 bases between. The CDR3 sequence is 13 residues long. The data were taken from a study of blood T cell repertoires in COVID-19. Study background: Donors in the United States, Italy and Spain gave samples during acute or convalescent COVID-19. Sample material is recorded as cDNA or gDNA derived from T cells, B-cell-depleted T cells, or PBMCs.

Authors' analysis steps: Nucleated cell counts were estimated from reference gene primer amplification. Here immunoSEQ multiplex PCR was the method, and the copy in TCRdb shows in-frame clones only, minus some. The DNA was the basis for D and trimming; V, J and clone size are from that table. The sample includes about 33,000 clones, 75% to 90% of them seen just once. This TCR was sampled from a human donor in a cohort sampled during active COVID-19. J is TRBJ2-1 and V is TRBV6-5, with D tentatively TRBD2 (5 bases). Sample: peripheral blood. CDR3 in DNA: TGTGCCAGCAGTTCTCCCGGGGTTGGTGAGCAGTTCTTC. It is translated as CASSSPGVGEQFF.